This T cell receptor beta chain was observed in a study of regulatory T cells in long-lasting Graves disease. Study overall: Disease was considered persistent Graves' disease after over 5 years of antithyroid drugs (with positive TSH receptor antibodies).

Notes on this clonotype: What it recognizes is unknown.

Looked up from germline, CDR1 is MNHEY and CDR2 is SVGAGI. The CDR3 contains 16 residues. Trimming stripped 2 bases from V and 2 bases from J, with 13 bases between. General study findings and limits: Newly diagnosed patients had higher TCR diversity than persistent Graves' patients did. Persistent disease was associated with favored TRBV28 usage and with favored use of TRBJ1-2 and TRBJ2-5.

Construction of the TCR beta libraries employed iRepertoire HTBI primers in conjunction with Arm-PCR of CDR3 regions. TCRdb itself ran the multiplex PCR reads through MiXCR, one entry per CDR3 protein. In the table there are some 340,000 distinct CDR3 sequences, approximately 25% of which are singletons. Time point of the sample: persistent/refractory GD, antithyroid drugs over 5 years with positive TRAb. RNA from PBMCs was the source of the TCR library. In each case, Graves' disease was diagnosed per American Thyroid Association guidelines. The chain is built from TRBV6-5 and TRBJ1-3; D gene unclear. The input for sequencing was peripheral blood mononuclear cells (PBMCs), taken when the disease was refractory, from a patient treated with antithyroid drugs. This TCR derives from a woman in her forties with Graves disease. This CDR3 is CASSYVGPRPGNTIYF. Written as DNA, the CDR3 is TGTGCCAGCAGTTACGTCGGCCCGAGGCCTGGAAACACCATATATTTT.